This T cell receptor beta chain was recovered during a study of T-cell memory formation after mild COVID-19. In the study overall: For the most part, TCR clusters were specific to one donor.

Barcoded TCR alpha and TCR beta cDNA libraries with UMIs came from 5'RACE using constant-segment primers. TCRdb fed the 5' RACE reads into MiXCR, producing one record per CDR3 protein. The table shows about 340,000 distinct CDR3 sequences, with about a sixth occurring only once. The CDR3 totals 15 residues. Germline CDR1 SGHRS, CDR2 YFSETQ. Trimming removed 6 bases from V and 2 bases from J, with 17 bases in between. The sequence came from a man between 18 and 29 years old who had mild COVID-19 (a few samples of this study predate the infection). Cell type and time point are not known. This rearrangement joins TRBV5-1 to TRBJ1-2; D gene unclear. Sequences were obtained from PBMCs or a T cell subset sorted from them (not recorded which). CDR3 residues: CASTPALGENYGYTF. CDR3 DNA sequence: TGCGCCAGCACCCCGGCCCTCGGGGAGAACTATGGCTACACCTTC.